Presented here are 4 T cell receptor delta chains from one specimen sequenced in a study of gamma-delta T cells after stem cell transplantation. TCRdb redid clone calling on the RT-PCR reads using CATT. The table shows 2,000 to 2,500 delta-chain clones, with approximately 4.3% occurring only once. The sequencing sample was made of gamma-delta T cells. The receptor source for this set is a human donor. It is not recorded whose cells these are; they may come from a transplant donor.

This clone appeared many times. Given a far larger clone just one base away, this is likely a sequencing read error. The chain couples TRDV2 to TRDJ1, with 8 nucleotides matching TRDD3. CDR3 size: 16 residues. In germline, CDR1 is GEAIGNYY, CDR2 EKD. The CDR3 region is CACDLLGAQYTDKPIF. Here the CDR3 DNA reads TGTGCCTGTGATTTACTGGGGGCTCAGTACACCGATAAACCCATCTTT.

To note about this clone: A far bigger clonotype differs at one base, so this is likely a read error. The sample holds other DNA sequences that translate to the same CDR3. The J gene is TRDJ1, the V gene TRDV2; no definite D call. Germline loops: CDR1 GEAIGNYY, CDR2 EKD. The germline V and J ends were trimmed by 0 bases and 7 bases, with 17 bases remaining between them. The CDR3 is 15 amino acids. CDR3 sequence: CACDTVGSKGGKLIF. In nucleotides, the CDR3 is TGTGCCTGTGACACCGTTGGGTCGAAAGGCGGTAAACTCATCTTT.

This chain uses TRDV2 with TRDJ1, with D uncertain. CDR3 length equals 16 residues. Germline CDR1 reads GEAIGNYY; CDR2 reads EKD. V lost 0 bases, J lost 0 bases, and 13 bases lay in between. CDR3 bases: TGTGCCTGTGACACCGTTGGGACCTTGTACACCGATAAACTCATCTTT. It codes for CACDTVGTLYTDKLIF.

This clone was recorded a few times. The likely explanation is a read error, given a far larger clone one base away. Here the CDR3 DNA reads TGTGCCTGTGACGCCGTCGGGGTTGAATTGGGGGATACAGTCACCGATAAACTCATCTTT. This codes for CACDAVGVELGDTVTDKLIF. The chain couples TRDV2 to TRDJ1, with 10 bases identical to TRDD3. Germline V lookup: CDR1 GEAIGNYY, CDR2 EKD. The ends lost 3 bases at V and 1 base at J; junction bases unmatched: 19. The length of the CDR3 is 20 residues.